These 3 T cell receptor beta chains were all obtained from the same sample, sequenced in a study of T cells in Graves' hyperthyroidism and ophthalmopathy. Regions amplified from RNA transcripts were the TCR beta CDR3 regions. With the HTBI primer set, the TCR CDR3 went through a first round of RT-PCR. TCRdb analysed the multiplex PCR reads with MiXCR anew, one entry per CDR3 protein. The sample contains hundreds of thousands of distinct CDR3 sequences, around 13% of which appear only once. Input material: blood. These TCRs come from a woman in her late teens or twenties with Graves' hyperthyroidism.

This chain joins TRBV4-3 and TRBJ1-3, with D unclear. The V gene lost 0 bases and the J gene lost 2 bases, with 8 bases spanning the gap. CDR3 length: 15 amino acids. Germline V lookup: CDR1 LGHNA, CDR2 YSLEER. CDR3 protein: CASSQDRSTGNTIYF. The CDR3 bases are TGCGCCAGCAGCCAAGATCGCTCAACTGGAAACACCATATATTTT.

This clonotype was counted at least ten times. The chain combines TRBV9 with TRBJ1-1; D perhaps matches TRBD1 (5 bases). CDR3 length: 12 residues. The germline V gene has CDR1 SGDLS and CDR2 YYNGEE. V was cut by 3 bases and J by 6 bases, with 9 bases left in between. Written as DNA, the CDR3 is TGTGCCAGCAGCGGAGGGACCCCTGAAGCTTTCTTT. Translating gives CASSGGTPEAFF. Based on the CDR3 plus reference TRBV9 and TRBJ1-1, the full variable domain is DSGVTQTPKHLITATGQRVTLRCSPRSGDLSVYWYQQSLDQGLQFLIQYYNGEERAKGNILERFSAQQFPDLHSELNLSSLELGDSALYFCASSGGTPEAFFGQGTRLTVV.

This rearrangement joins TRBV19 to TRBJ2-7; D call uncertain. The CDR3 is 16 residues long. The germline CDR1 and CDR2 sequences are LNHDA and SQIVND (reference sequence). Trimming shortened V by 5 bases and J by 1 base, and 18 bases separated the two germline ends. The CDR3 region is CASSFAGAYTSYEQYF. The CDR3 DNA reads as TGTGCCAGTAGTTTCGCCGGCGCATATACGTCCTACGAGCAGTACTTC.